This TCR beta chain was sequenced during a study of blood T cell repertoires in COVID-19. Study-level background: Samples came from the United States, Italy and Spain, spanning acute and convalescent COVID-19.

Patients in Seattle were enrolled during active infection, then followed longitudinally. There are 14 residues in the CDR3. Trimming removed 0 bases at V and 8 bases at J, with 11 bases between. Looked up from germline, CDR1 is KGHSH and CDR2 is LQKENI. Sequencing was performed with immunoSEQ multiplex PCR; in TCRdb, only in-frame clones are kept and a portion is missing. This table holds approximately 300,000 clones, 90% found once. The chain recombines TRBV18 with TRBJ2-1, with D perhaps matching TRBD1 (5 bases). The sequenced sample was peripheral blood. The sequence was collected from a woman under 40 with COVID-19, enrolled during active disease. CDR3 in DNA: TGTGCCAGCTCACCACCTCGACAGTTAGATGAGCAGTTCTTC. It specifies CASSPPRQLDEQFF.